One T cell receptor (beta chain) is described in this entry. This clone was seen once. This receptor's antigen is unknown. No qualities accompany the bases; no much larger clone lies one base away. These data belong to a study of PD-L1 blockade in urothelial cancer (dated by TCRdb to between 2016 and 2019). Regarding the complete study: All patients started therapy at some point between 2014 and 2016 and received atezolizumab 1,200 mg intravenously every 3 weeks. Around 29 patients had pretreatment blood TCR-seq, roughly 25 had at least one posttreatment blood collection, and roughly 25 had tumor TCR-seq. Blood samples gave a median of about 150,000 T cells and tens of thousands of unique TCRs, with a median clonality of 0.080. Pretreatment tumor samples, along with matched peripheral blood collected serially before and after atezolizumab treatment, underwent TCR sequencing. Durable clinical benefit was defined as a progression-free survival longer than 6 months, and TCR features were additionally tested against progression-free survival and overall survival. In the same patients who had TCR sequencing, pretreatment tumors also underwent whole exome sequencing and RNA sequencing. The study was an exploratory multi-omic analysis of somatic, immune and clinical correlates of response to PD-L1 blockade with atezolizumab in urothelial cancer. Patients had an ECOG performance status of 0 or 1 and had received between 0 and 3 prior chemotherapy regimens. Blood samples were analyzed at two time points: 3 weeks after treatment start (second dose) and 6 weeks after treatment start. About nine tenths of the roughly 29 patients were males with bladder-origin urothelial cancer, and about 60% of the roughly 30 reported a prior smoking history. Durable clinical benefit was achieved by nine patients but not by the remaining 20. What the research found in general, with its limitations: Improved progression-free and overall survival was found to be associated with pretreatment peripheral blood TCR clonality below the median. Greater expansion of tumor-associated TCR clones in peripheral blood 3 weeks after the start of treatment was observed in patients with durable benefit (n of about 24, p = 0.022). Because the sample size was small (n of about 29) and many exploratory analyses were performed, the results are intended to be hypothesis-generating.

The sample's time point label, in plain terms: pretreatment peripheral blood. The cohort included roughly 30 patients with locally advanced or metastatic urothelial carcinoma who were treated at Memorial Sloan Kettering on a trial protocol. Peripheral blood mononuclear cells were collected pretreatment and during treatment, with between 1 and 8 total time points obtained per patient. The Qiagen DNeasy Blood extraction kit was used to purify genomic DNA from total PBMCs and from tumor samples. PBMCs were collected pretreatment and during treatment, and were isolated and stored as previously described. Synthetic TCR analog templates were spiked into each PCR so that absolute template abundance could be estimated from read counts. The immunoSEQ assay was used to amplify TCRbeta CDR3 regions from genomic DNA with bias-controlled V and J gene primers. Rearranged TCRbeta segments were sequenced at approximately 20X coverage. For the original study's pipeline: Clustering was used to correct sequencing errors, and CDR3s were annotated against IMGT to assign V, D and J genes. Downstream analyses used only productive TCRbeta rearrangements, leaving out any out-of-frame or stop-codon sequences. To compute clonality, Shannon entropy was normalized by the log of the number of unique productive sequences and then subtracted from one. Fisher's exact test with Benjamini-Hochberg correction, using a cutoff of adjusted p below 0.01, was how clones that differed between time points or between blood and tumor were identified. TCRdb retrieved this table from immuneACCESS and kept in-frame rearrangements only. Not all clones are present; in checked studies, unresolved V genes account for under half, and no reason is known for the remainder. V and J calls and clone size are those listed in that table; D and trimming were worked out from the DNA. This sample gives approximately 90,000 clones in total; roughly 84% of them show up just once. Jointly, the top ten make up roughly 1.9% of the sample.

Deletion took 6 bases off V and 8 bases off J, with a span of 13 bases between the germline ends. The germline V gene supplies CDR1 MNHEY and CDR2 SVGAGI. CDR3 length: 13 amino acids, cysteine to phenylalanine. The only DNA kept is the CDR3, 39 bases in frame from the first base. The clonotype comes from a man between 60 and 75 years old with urothelial cancer. The specimen was PBMCs, collected around atezolizumab (anti-PD-L1) treatment. The V and J segments used are TRBV6-5 and TRBJ1-4; TRBD1 is perhaps the D gene, given 5 matching bases. The CDR3: CASRTAGGEKLFF. Here is the DNA: TGTGCCAGCAGGACGGCCGGGGGAGAAAAACTGTTTTTT.